This T cell receptor beta chain was found in a study of PD-1 blockade in classical Hodgkin lymphoma. Study-wide results and limits: CD4+ but not CD8+ TCR diversity rose significantly by C4D1. Possible causes of repertoire differences, disease activity or prior therapy, remain undefined. Prior to therapy, complete responders displayed diversity much like that of newly diagnosed patients. Lower baseline TCR diversity was reported for newly diagnosed patients than for healthy donors.

Remarks on this clone: Antigen: not known.

Time point meaning: cycle 4 day 1 (C4D1), after 6 weeks of nivolumab. Every patient relapsed after autologous stem cell transplantation, and brentuximab vedotin exposure varied. Here immunoSEQ multiplex PCR was the method, and the copy in TCRdb shows in-frame clones only, minus some. The table has about 93,000 clones, about 77% seen once. This TCR was sampled from a human donor with classical Hodgkin lymphoma. The sequenced sample was peripheral blood mononuclear cells (PBMCs), obtained before the fourth cycle of nivolumab.

The CDR3 here is CASSRGYGTDTQYF. Written as DNA, the CDR3 is TGTGCCAGCAGCAGGGGTTACGGCACAGATACGCAGTATTTT. J is TRBJ2-3 and V is TRBV11-3; tentative D call: TRBD1 (5 bases). The V end lost 5 bases, the J end lost 1 base, and 10 bases lay between the germline ends. The CDR3 spans 14 residues. CDR1 and CDR2 from the germline V gene are SGHNT and YENEEA.